This T cell receptor (beta chain) was retrieved from a study of T cells after yellow fever vaccination. This CDR3 comprises 15 residues. Germline V CDR1 and CDR2: MNHNY, SVGAGI (reference sequence). With 6 bases clipped from V and 3 bases from J, the junction kept 7 bases outside the gene matches. TCRdb fed the 5' RACE reads into MiXCR, producing one record per CDR3 protein. The sample records roughly 310,000 distinct CDR3 sequences, about 3.5% being singletons. This sequence joins TRBV6-6 and TRBJ2-7; TRBD2 aligns across 11 bases. The sequence came from a young man who received the YFV17D yellow fever vaccine. Sequencing was performed on PBMCs, taken on the day of the yellow fever booster vaccination. The CDR3 spells CASRKLAGALYEQYV. The DNA of the CDR3 is TGTGCCAGCAGAAAACTAGCGGGGGCACTCTACGAGCAGTACGTC.